These T cell receptor beta chains were read from a single sample in a study of cytomegalovirus exposure and HLA in healthy donors. TCRdb's table, derived via immunoSEQ multiplex PCR, lists solely in-frame clones and lacks some. The sample carries about 110,000 clones, more than 90% recorded once. The source material was PBMCs. The receptors derive from a woman aged 18-35 years in good health and CMV-seronegative. Both conserved end residues are part of each CDR3. D genes are given only for firm matches. Not every row has a clone size; where given, it reads once, few, many or a size class.

D gene: .
V gene: TRBV11-2
clone size: .
CDR3 length: 18
J gene: TRBJ2-2
CDR3 protein: CASSLSVTGVRSTGELFF
CDR3 DNA: TGTGCCAGCAGCCTATCTGTGACGGGGGTTAGAAGTACCGGGGAGCTGTTTTTT

D gene: TRBD1
V gene: TRBV7-9
clone size: .
CDR3 length: 15
J gene: TRBJ2-2
CDR3 protein: CASRPGTANTGELFF
CDR3 DNA: TGTGCCAGCAGACCCGGGACAGCGAACACCGGGGAGCTGTTTTTT

D gene: .
V gene: TRBV7-9
clone size: .
CDR3 length: 16
J gene: TRBJ1-3
CDR3 protein: CASSPQGGGPGNTIYF
CDR3 DNA: TGTGCCAGCAGCCCGCAAGGGGGGGGACCTGGAAACACCATATATTTT

D gene: TRBD1
V gene: TRBV7-2
clone size: .
CDR3 length: 16
J gene: TRBJ1-1
CDR3 protein: CASSLAWDRSDTEAFF
CDR3 DNA: TGTGCCAGCAGCTTAGCGTGGGACAGGTCGGACACTGAAGCTTTCTTT

D gene: .
V gene: TRBV7-9
clone size: .
CDR3 length: 15
J gene: TRBJ1-2
CDR3 protein: CASSAPTGANYGYTF
CDR3 DNA: TGTGCCAGCAGCGCTCCGACGGGAGCTAACTATGGCTACACCTTC

D gene: TRBD1
V gene: TRBV5-1
clone size: .
CDR3 length: 16
J gene: TRBJ1-1
CDR3 protein: CASSWGGTDRASEAFF
CDR3 DNA: TGCGCCAGCAGCTGGGGGGGCACGGACAGGGCGAGTGAAGCTTTCTTT

D gene: .
V gene: TRBV30
clone size: .
CDR3 length: 12
J gene: TRBJ2-7
CDR3 protein: CAWSGIPYEQYF
CDR3 DNA: TGTGCCTGGAGTGGTATCCCCTACGAGCAGTACTTC

D gene: .
V gene: TRBV6-6
clone size: .
CDR3 length: 14
J gene: TRBJ2-2
CDR3 protein: CASTPGHATGELFF
CDR3 DNA: TGTGCCAGCACACCGGGACACGCCACCGGGGAGCTGTTTTTT

D gene: .
V gene: TRBV30
clone size: few
CDR3 length: 13
J gene: TRBJ1-4
CDR3 protein: CAWSVGYGEKLFF
CDR3 DNA: TGTGCCTGGAGTGTCGGGTACGGGGAAAAACTGTTTTTT

D gene: TRBD1
V gene: TRBV5-1
clone size: .
CDR3 length: 15
J gene: TRBJ2-6
CDR3 protein: CASSYRGDGANVLTF
CDR3 DNA: TGCGCCAGCAGCTACAGGGGGGATGGGGCCAACGTCCTGACTTTC

D gene: .
V gene: TRBV21-1
clone size: .
CDR3 length: 21
J gene: TRBJ2-7
CDR3 protein: CASSKPPCGTGTKAISYEQYF
CDR3 DNA: TGTGCCAGCAGCAAACCACCTTGTGGGACAGGAACAAAAGCTATATCCTACGAGCAGTACTTC

D gene: .
V gene: TRBV2
clone size: .
CDR3 length: 15
J gene: TRBJ1-1
CDR3 protein: CASSVGFGTPGEAFF
CDR3 DNA: TGTGCCAGCAGTGTAGGGTTCGGTACCCCGGGGGAAGCTTTCTTT

D gene: TRBD1
V gene: TRBV29-1
clone size: .
CDR3 length: 16
J gene: TRBJ2-5
CDR3 protein: CSVEVGTGSWKETQYF
CDR3 DNA: TGCAGCGTTGAGGTGGGGACAGGGTCGTGGAAAGAGACCCAGTACTTC

D gene: .
V gene: TRBV27
clone size: .
CDR3 length: 14
J gene: TRBJ2-3
CDR3 protein: CASMLTSASNTQYF
CDR3 DNA: TGTGCCAGCATGCTGACTTCAGCCTCAAATACGCAGTATTTT

D gene: TRBD1
V gene: TRBV7-2
clone size: once
CDR3 length: 14
J gene: TRBJ1-2
CDR3 protein: CASSPRTGNYGYTF
CDR3 DNA: TGTGCCAGCAGCCCCCGGACAGGGAACTATGGCTACACCTTC

D gene: .
V gene: TRBV28
clone size: .
CDR3 length: 13
J gene: TRBJ2-7
CDR3 protein: CASSPAYAGEQYF
CDR3 DNA: TGTGCCAGCAGTCCAGCCTACGCGGGGGAGCAGTACTTC

D gene: .
V gene: TRBV2
clone size: .
CDR3 length: 13
J gene: TRBJ1-5
CDR3 protein: CASSVEGDQPQHF
CDR3 DNA: TGTGCCAGCAGTGTGGAAGGAGATCAGCCCCAGCATTTT

D gene: .
V gene: TRBV7-9
clone size: once
CDR3 length: 12
J gene: TRBJ2-7
CDR3 protein: CASSSQGREQYF
CDR3 DNA: TGTGCCAGCAGCTCGCAGGGGCGGGAGCAGTACTTC

D gene: .
V gene: TRBV19
clone size: .
CDR3 length: 14
J gene: TRBJ2-7
CDR3 protein: CASSIDPTRREQYF
CDR3 DNA: TGTGCCAGTAGTATAGATCCCACACGCCGCGAGCAGTACTTC

D gene: TRBD2
V gene: TRBV10-3
clone size: .
CDR3 length: 14
J gene: TRBJ2-7
CDR3 protein: CAIASAQGGLEQYF
CDR3 DNA: TGTGCCATCGCCTCGGCGCAGGGAGGGCTCGAGCAGTACTTC

D gene: TRBD2
V gene: TRBV7-2
clone size: .
CDR3 length: 13
J gene: TRBJ2-7
CDR3 protein: CASSSAGGREQYF
CDR3 DNA: TGTGCCAGCAGCTCGGCGGGGGGGCGGGAGCAGTACTTC

D gene: .
V gene: TRBV7-9
clone size: .
CDR3 length: 18
J gene: TRBJ1-1
CDR3 protein: CASSLLDGPHRMNTEAFF
CDR3 DNA: TGTGCCAGCAGCTTGCTGGATGGGCCGCACCGCATGAACACTGAAGCTTTCTTT

D gene: .
V gene: TRBV7-3
clone size: once
CDR3 length: 17
J gene: TRBJ2-1
CDR3 protein: CASSPQGPSVGGNEQFF
CDR3 DNA: TGTGCCAGCAGCCCCCAAGGGCCCTCCGTGGGGGGCAATGAGCAGTTCTTC

D gene: TRBD1
V gene: TRBV4-3
clone size: .
CDR3 length: 14
J gene: TRBJ1-1
CDR3 protein: CASSRGTGDTEAFF
CDR3 DNA: TGCGCCAGCAGCCGAGGGACAGGGGACACTGAAGCTTTCTTT

D gene: .
V gene: TRBV18
clone size: .
CDR3 length: 14
J gene: TRBJ1-3
CDR3 protein: CASSPRGIGNTIYF
CDR3 DNA: TGTGCCAGCTCACCAAGGGGTATTGGAAACACCATATATTTT

D gene: .
V gene: TRBV4-2
clone size: .
CDR3 length: 14
J gene: TRBJ2-1
CDR3 protein: CASSRGSSYNEQFF
CDR3 DNA: TGTGCCAGCAGCCGTGGGAGCTCCTACAATGAGCAGTTCTTC

D gene: TRBD1
V gene: TRBV7-8
clone size: .
CDR3 length: 15
J gene: TRBJ2-3
CDR3 protein: CASSLDVWDRGTQYF
CDR3 DNA: TGTGCCAGCAGCTTAGACGTTTGGGACAGGGGGACGCAGTATTTT

D gene: .
V gene: TRBV7-9
clone size: .
CDR3 length: 11
J gene: TRBJ2-7
CDR3 protein: CASSRDYEQYF
CDR3 DNA: TGTGCCAGTAGTCGGGACTACGAGCAGTACTTC

D gene: .
V gene: TRBV5-4
clone size: .
CDR3 length: 13
J gene: TRBJ2-7
CDR3 protein: CATSGQSSYEQYF
CDR3 DNA: TGTGCCACCTCAGGACAGAGCTCCTACGAGCAGTACTTC

D gene: TRBD1
V gene: TRBV6-5
clone size: .
CDR3 length: 14
J gene: TRBJ1-5
CDR3 protein: CASSYGQGFQPQHF
CDR3 DNA: TGTGCCAGCAGTTACGGACAGGGTTTTCAGCCCCAGCATTTT

D gene: .
V gene: TRBV7-2
clone size: once
CDR3 length: 15
J gene: TRBJ2-2
CDR3 protein: CASSLWGRGTGELFF
CDR3 DNA: TGTGCCAGCAGCTTATGGGGTCGCGGGACCGGGGAGCTGTTTTTT

D gene: TRBD1
V gene: TRBV28
clone size: .
CDR3 length: 12
J gene: TRBJ2-5
CDR3 protein: CASSLSGTGLYF
CDR3 DNA: TGTGCCAGCAGTTTAAGTGGGACAGGGTTGTACTTC

D gene: TRBD1
V gene: TRBV7-9
clone size: .
CDR3 length: 17
J gene: TRBJ2-2
CDR3 protein: CASSKDKGGYDSGELFF
CDR3 DNA: TGTGCCAGCAGCAAAGACAAAGGGGGCTACGACTCCGGGGAGCTGTTTTTT

D gene: .
V gene: TRBV12-5
clone size: .
CDR3 length: 16
J gene: TRBJ1-2
CDR3 protein: CASGSGQGLLLSGYTF
CDR3 DNA: TGTGCTAGTGGATCCGGGCAGGGGCTACTGTTGAGTGGCTACACCTTC

D gene: .
V gene: TRBV5-1
clone size: .
CDR3 length: 16
J gene: TRBJ2-7
CDR3 protein: CASSLGGAAPKGEQYF
CDR3 DNA: TGCGCCAGCAGCTTGGGCGGCGCCGCGCCAAAGGGGGAGCAGTACTTC

D gene: .
V gene: TRBV5-5
clone size: .
CDR3 length: 16
J gene: TRBJ2-5
CDR3 protein: CASSLAKSGSQETQYF
CDR3 DNA: TGTGCCAGCAGCTTGGCCAAGTCAGGCAGCCAAGAGACCCAGTACTTC

D gene: .
V gene: TRBV5-1
clone size: .
CDR3 length: 17
J gene: TRBJ2-2
CDR3 protein: CASSPGLSRTNTGELFF
CDR3 DNA: TGCGCCAGCAGCCCGGGACTGTCTAGGACGAACACCGGGGAGCTGTTTTTT

D gene: .
V gene: TRBV5-4
clone size: .
CDR3 length: 13
J gene: TRBJ2-7
CDR3 protein: CASSWRDSYEQYF
CDR3 DNA: TGTGCCAGCAGCTGGAGGGACTCCTACGAGCAGTACTTC

D gene: TRBD1
V gene: TRBV6-6
clone size: .
CDR3 length: 16
J gene: TRBJ1-1
CDR3 protein: CASSKRRRTGHTEAFF
CDR3 DNA: TGTGCCAGCAGTAAGCGAAGGAGGACAGGACACACTGAAGCTTTCTTT

D gene: .
V gene: TRBV6-5
clone size: .
CDR3 length: 15
J gene: TRBJ1-5
CDR3 protein: CASSYNRGSNQPQHF
CDR3 DNA: TGTGCCAGCAGTTACAATCGGGGTAGCAATCAGCCCCAGCATTTT

D gene: TRBD1
V gene: TRBV20-1
clone size: .
CDR3 length: 11
J gene: TRBJ1-1
CDR3 protein: CSAGQGNEAFF
CDR3 DNA: TGCAGTGCTGGACAGGGGAATGAAGCTTTCTTT

D gene: TRBD2
V gene: TRBV4-1
clone size: .
CDR3 length: 15
J gene: TRBJ2-5
CDR3 protein: CASSQERGAWGTQYF
CDR3 DNA: TGCGCCAGCAGCCAAGAGCGGGGGGCCTGGGGGACCCAGTACTTC

D gene: .
V gene: TRBV2
clone size: .
CDR3 length: 17
J gene: TRBJ1-5
CDR3 protein: CASSVFGNRVSNQPQHF
CDR3 DNA: TGTGCCAGCAGTGTTTTTGGAAACAGGGTGAGCAATCAGCCCCAGCATTTT

D gene: TRBD1
V gene: TRBV5-5
clone size: .
CDR3 length: 17
J gene: TRBJ1-5
CDR3 protein: CASSPDAGRGQNQPQHF
CDR3 DNA: TGTGCCAGCAGCCCCGATGCGGGCAGGGGGCAGAATCAGCCCCAGCATTTT

D gene: TRBD2
V gene: TRBV2
clone size: once
CDR3 length: 16
J gene: TRBJ2-1
CDR3 protein: CASSGGRTSEYNEQFF
CDR3 DNA: TGTGCCAGCAGTGGCGGGCGCACTAGCGAATACAATGAGCAGTTCTTC

D gene: TRBD1
V gene: TRBV5-1
clone size: .
CDR3 length: 15
J gene: TRBJ1-4
CDR3 protein: CASSSPGTGEEKLFF
CDR3 DNA: TGCGCCAGCAGCTCGCCCGGGACAGGGGAAGAAAAACTGTTTTTT

D gene: .
V gene: TRBV7-9
clone size: .
CDR3 length: 15
J gene: TRBJ1-4
CDR3 protein: CASSLSRDKDEKLFF
CDR3 DNA: TGTGCCAGCAGCTTATCCCGGGACAAGGATGAAAAACTGTTTTTT

D gene: TRBD1
V gene: TRBV7-3
clone size: .
CDR3 length: 14
J gene: TRBJ2-3
CDR3 protein: CASRTRQGTDTQYF
CDR3 DNA: TGTGCCAGCAGGACCCGACAGGGAACAGATACGCAGTATTTT

D gene: TRBD1
V gene: TRBV28
clone size: .
CDR3 length: 17
J gene: TRBJ2-3
CDR3 protein: CASSLFGDSSSGDTQYF
CDR3 DNA: TGTGCCAGCAGTTTATTTGGGGACAGCTCCTCCGGGGATACGCAGTATTTT

D gene: .
V gene: TRBV5-5
clone size: .
CDR3 length: 14
J gene: TRBJ1-1
CDR3 protein: CASSLAAGDTEAFF
CDR3 DNA: TGTGCCAGCAGCTTGGCGGCCGGGGACACTGAAGCTTTCTTT